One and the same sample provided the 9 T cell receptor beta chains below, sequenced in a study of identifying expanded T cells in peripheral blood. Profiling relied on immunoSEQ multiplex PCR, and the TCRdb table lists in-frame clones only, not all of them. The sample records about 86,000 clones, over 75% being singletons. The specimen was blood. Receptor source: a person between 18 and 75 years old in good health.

Here the CDR3 DNA reads TGTGCCAGCAGTGAAGGGACAGGACACATTCGATCCTACGAGCAGTACTTC. It translates to CASSEGTGHIRSYEQYF. The rearrangement uses TRBV6-1 and TRBJ2-7; 7 bases are a match to TRBD1. V shed 1 base, J shed 1 base, and the junction held 10 bases outside the gene matches. This CDR3 spans 17 amino acids. Germline lookup yields CDR1 MNHNS and CDR2 SASEGT.

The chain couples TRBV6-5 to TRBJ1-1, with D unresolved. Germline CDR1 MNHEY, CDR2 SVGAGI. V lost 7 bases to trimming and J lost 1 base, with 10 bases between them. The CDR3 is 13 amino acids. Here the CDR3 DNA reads TGTGCCAGCATACCGGGGAAGAACACTGAAGCTTTCTTT. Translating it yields CASIPGKNTEAFF.

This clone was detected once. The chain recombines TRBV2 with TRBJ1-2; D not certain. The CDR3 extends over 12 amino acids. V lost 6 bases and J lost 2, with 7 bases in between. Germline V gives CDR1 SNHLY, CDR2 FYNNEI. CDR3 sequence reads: CASSPPNYGYTF. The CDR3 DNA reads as TGTGCCAGCAGCCCTCCCAACTATGGCTACACCTTC.

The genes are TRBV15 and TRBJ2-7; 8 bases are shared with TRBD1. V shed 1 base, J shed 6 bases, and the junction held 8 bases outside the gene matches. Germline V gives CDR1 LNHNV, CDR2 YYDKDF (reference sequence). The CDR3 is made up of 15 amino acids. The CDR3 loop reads CATSRATGDGAEQYF. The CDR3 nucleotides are TGTGCCACCAGCAGAGCGACAGGGGACGGCGCCGAGCAGTACTTC. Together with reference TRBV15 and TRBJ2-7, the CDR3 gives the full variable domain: DAMVIQNPRYQVTQFGKPVTLSCSQTLNHNVMYWYQQKSSQAPKLLFHYYDKDFNNEADTPDNFQSRRPNTSFCFLDIRSPGLGDTAMYLCATSRATGDGAEQYFGPGTRLTVT.

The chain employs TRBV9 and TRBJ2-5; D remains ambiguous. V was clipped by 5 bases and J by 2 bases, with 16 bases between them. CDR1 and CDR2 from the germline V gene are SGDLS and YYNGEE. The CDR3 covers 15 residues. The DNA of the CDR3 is TGTGCCAGCAGTCTTTCCGGGCAAATTCAAGAGACCCAGTACTTC. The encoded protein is CASSLSGQIQETQYF. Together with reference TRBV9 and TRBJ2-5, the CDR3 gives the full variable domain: DSGVTQTPKHLITATGQRVTLRCSPRSGDLSVYWYQQSLDQGLQFLIQYYNGEERAKGNILERFSAQQFPDLHSELNLSSLELGDSALYFCASSLSGQIQETQYFGPGTRLLVL.

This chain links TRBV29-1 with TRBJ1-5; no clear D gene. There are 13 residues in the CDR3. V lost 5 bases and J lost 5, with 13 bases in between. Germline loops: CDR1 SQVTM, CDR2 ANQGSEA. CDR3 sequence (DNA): TGCAGCGTTTCTAAGGGATCCCATCAGCCCCAGCATTTT. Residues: CSVSKGSHQPQHF.

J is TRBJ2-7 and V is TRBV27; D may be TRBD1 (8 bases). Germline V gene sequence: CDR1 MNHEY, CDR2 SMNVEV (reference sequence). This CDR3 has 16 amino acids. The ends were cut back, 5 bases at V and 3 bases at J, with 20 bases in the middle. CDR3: CASSHPRTGRGYEQYF. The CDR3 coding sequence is TGTGCCAGCAGTCACCCCCGGACAGGGAGGGGCTACGAGCAGTACTTC.

The CDR3 spells CASKGTGADTEAFF. CDR3 in DNA: TGTGCCAGCAAGGGGACAGGGGCAGACACTGAAGCTTTCTTT. The V and J genes are TRBV2 and TRBJ1-1; 10 positions agree with TRBD1. Looked up from germline, CDR1 is SNHLY and CDR2 is FYNNEI. There are 14 residues in the CDR3. V lost 7 bases to trimming and J lost 3 bases; unmatched junction nucleotides: 5.

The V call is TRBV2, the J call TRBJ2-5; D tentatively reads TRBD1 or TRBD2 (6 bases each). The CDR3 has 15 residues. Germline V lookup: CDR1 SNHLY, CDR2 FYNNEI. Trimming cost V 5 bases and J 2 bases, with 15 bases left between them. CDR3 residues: CASSTDLGGQETQYF. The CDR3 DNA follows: TGTGCCAGCAGTACCGACTTAGGGGGGCAAGAGACCCAGTACTTC.